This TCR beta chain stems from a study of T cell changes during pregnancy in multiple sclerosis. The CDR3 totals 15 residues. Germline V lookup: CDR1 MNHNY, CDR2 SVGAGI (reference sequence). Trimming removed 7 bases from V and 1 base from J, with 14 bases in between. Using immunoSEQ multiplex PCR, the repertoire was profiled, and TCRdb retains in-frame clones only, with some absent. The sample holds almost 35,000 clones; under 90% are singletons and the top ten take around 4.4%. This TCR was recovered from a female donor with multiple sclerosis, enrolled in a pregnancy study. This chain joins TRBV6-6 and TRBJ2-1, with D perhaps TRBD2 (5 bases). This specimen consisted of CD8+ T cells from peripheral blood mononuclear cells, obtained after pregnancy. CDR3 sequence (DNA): TGTGCCAGCACCCCCTACGGGGAATCCTACAATGAGCAGTTCTTC. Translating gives CASTPYGESYNEQFF.